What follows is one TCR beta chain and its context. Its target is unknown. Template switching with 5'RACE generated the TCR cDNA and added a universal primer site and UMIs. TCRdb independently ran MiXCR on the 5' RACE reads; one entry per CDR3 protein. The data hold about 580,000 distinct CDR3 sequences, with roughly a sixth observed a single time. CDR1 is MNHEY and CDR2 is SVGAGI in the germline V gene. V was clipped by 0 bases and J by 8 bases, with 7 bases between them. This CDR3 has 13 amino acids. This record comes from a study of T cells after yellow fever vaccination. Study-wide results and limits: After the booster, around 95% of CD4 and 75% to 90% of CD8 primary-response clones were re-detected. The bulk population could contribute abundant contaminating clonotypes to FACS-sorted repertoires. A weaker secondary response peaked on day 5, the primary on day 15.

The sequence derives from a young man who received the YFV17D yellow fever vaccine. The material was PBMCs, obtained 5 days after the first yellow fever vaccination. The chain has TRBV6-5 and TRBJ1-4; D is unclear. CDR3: CASSYSSKEKLFF. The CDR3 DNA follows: TGTGCCAGCAGTTACTCGAGTAAGGAAAAACTGTTTTTT.